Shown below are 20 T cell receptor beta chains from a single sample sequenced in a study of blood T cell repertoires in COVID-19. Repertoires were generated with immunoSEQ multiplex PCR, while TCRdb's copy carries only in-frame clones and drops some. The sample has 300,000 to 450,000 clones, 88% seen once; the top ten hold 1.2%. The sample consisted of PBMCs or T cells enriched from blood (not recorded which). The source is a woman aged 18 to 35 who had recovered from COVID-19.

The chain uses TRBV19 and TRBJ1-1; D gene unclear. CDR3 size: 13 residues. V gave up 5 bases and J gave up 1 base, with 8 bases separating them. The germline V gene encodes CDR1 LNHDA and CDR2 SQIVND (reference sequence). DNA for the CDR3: TGTGCCAGTAGTCCGGAGGCGAACACTGAAGCTTTCTTT. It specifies CASSPEANTEAFF.

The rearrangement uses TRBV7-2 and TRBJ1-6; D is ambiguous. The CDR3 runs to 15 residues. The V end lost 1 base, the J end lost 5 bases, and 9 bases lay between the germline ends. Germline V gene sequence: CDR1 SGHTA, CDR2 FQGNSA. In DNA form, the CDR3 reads TGTGCCAGCAGCTTAGGTCAAACTAATAATTCACCCCTCCACTTT. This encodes CASSLGQTNNSPLHF.

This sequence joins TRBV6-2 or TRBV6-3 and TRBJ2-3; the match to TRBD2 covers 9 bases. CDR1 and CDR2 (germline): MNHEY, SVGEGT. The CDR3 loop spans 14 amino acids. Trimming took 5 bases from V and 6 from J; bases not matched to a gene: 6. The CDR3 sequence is CASSRPSGVDTQYF. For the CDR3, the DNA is TGTGCCAGCAGTCGGCCTAGCGGGGTGGATACGCAGTATTTT.

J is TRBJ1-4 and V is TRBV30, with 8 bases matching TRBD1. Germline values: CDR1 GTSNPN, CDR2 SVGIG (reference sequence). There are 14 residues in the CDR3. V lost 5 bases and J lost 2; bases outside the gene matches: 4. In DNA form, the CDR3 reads TGTGCCTGGTCGGACAGGGCCACTAATGAAAAACTGTTTTTT. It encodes CAWSDRATNEKLFF.

This CDR3 reads CASSPPGRKRNQPQHF. The CDR3 DNA reads as TGTGCCAGCAGCCCTCCAGGGAGGAAGCGCAATCAGCCCCAGCATTTT. The chain has TRBV9 and TRBJ1-5, with a weak D call TRBD1 (5 bases). Germline V gene sequence: CDR1 SGDLS, CDR2 YYNGEE. V was pared by 4 bases and J by 2 bases, with 16 bases between. The CDR3 length is 16 residues.

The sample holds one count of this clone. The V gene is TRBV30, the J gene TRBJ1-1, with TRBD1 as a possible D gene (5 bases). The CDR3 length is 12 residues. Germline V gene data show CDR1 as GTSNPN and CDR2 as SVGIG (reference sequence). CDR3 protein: CACSGQNTEAFF. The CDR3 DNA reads TGTGCTTGTTCTGGACAGAACACTGAAGCTTTCTTT.

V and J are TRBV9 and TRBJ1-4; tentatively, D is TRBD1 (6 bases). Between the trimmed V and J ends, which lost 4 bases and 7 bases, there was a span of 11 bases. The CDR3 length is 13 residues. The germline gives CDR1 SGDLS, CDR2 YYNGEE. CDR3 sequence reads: CASSRGGGEKLFF. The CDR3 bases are TGTGCCAGCAGCCGTGGGGGCGGTGAAAAACTGTTTTTT.

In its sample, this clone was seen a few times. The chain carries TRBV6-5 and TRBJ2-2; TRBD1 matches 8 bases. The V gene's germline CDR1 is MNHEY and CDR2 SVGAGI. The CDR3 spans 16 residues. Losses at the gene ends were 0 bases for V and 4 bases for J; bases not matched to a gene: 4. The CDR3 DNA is TGTGCCAGCAGTTACTCTCGGACAGGGTTCACCGGGGAGCTGTTTTTT. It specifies CASSYSRTGFTGELFF.

The CDR3 region has the DNA TGTGCCAGCAGCCAACTGTCACACTACTACCAAGAGACCCAGTACTTC. It codes for CASSQLSHYYQETQYF. This chain connects TRBV3-1 (or the pseudogene TRBV3-2) to TRBJ2-5; D call uncertain. The CDR3 is 16 amino acids. Germline V gene data show CDR1 as LGHDT and CDR2 as YNNKEL (reference sequence). Trimming shortened V by 2 bases and J by 0 bases, and 13 bases separated the two germline ends.

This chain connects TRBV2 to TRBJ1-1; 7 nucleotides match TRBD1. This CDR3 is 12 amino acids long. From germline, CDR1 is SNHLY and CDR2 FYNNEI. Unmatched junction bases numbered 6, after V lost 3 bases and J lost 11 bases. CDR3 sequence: CASSDRGNKAFF. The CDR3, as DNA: TGTGCCAGCAGTGACAGGGGGAATAAGGCTTTCTTT. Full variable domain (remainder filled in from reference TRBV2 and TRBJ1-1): EPEVTQTPSHQVTQMGQEVILRCVPISNHLYFYWYRQILGQKVEFLVSFYNNEISEKSEIFDDQFSVERPDGSNFTLKIRSTKLEDSAMYFCASSDRGNKAFFGQGTRLTVV.

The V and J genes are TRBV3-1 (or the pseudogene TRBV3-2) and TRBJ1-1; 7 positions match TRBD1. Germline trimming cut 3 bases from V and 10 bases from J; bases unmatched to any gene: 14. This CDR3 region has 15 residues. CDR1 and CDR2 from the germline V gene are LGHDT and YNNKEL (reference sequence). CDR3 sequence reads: CASSHGSTGAGGAFF. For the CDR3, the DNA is TGTGCCAGCAGCCACGGATCAACAGGGGCGGGGGGAGCTTTCTTT.

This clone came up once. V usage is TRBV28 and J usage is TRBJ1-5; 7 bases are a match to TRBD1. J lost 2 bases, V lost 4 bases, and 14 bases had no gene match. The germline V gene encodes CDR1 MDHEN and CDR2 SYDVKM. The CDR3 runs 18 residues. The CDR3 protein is CASSSRRIQGGGNQPQHF. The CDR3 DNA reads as TGTGCCAGCAGTTCCCGCAGAATCCAGGGGGGCGGCAATCAGCCCCAGCATTTT.

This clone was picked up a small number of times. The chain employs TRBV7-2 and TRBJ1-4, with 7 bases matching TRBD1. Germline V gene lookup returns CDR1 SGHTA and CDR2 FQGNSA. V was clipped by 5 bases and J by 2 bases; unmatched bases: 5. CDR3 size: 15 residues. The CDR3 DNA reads TGTGCCAGCAGCCCAGGGGGGAACACTAATGAAAAACTGTTTTTT. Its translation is CASSPGGNTNEKLFF. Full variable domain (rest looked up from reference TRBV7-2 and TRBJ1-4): GAGVSQSPSNKVTEKGKDVELRCDPISGHTALYWYRQSLGQGLEFLIYFQGNSAPDKSGLPSDRFSAERTGGSVSTLTIQRTQQEDSAVYLCASSPGGNTNEKLFFGSGTQLSVL.

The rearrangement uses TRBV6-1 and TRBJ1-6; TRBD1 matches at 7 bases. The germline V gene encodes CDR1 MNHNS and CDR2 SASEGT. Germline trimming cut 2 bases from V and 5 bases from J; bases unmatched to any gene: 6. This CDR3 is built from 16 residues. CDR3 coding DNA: TGTGCCAGCAGTGAAAGGCCAGGGGGTAATAATTCACCCCTCCACTTT. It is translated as CASSERPGGNNSPLHF.

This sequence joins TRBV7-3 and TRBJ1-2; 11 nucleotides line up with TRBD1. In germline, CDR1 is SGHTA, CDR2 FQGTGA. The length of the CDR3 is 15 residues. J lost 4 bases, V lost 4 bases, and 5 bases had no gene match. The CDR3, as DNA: TGTGCCAGCAGCTCGGGACAGGGGGGAATCTATGGCTACACCTTC. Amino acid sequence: CASSSGQGGIYGYTF.

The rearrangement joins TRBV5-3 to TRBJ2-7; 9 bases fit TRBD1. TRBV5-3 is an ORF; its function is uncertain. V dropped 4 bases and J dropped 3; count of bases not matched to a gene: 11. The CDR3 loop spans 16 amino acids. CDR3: CARSPAGDREIYEQYF. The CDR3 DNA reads TGTGCCAGAAGCCCCGCGGGGGACAGGGAGATCTACGAGCAGTACTTC.

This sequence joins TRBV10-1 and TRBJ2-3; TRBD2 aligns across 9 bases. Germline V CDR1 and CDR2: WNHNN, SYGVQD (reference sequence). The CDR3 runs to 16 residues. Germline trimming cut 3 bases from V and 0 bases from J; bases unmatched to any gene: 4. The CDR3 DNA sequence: TGCGCCAGCAGTGATGGGCGGGGGGGCAGCACAGATACGCAGTATTTT. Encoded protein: CASSDGRGGSTDTQYF.

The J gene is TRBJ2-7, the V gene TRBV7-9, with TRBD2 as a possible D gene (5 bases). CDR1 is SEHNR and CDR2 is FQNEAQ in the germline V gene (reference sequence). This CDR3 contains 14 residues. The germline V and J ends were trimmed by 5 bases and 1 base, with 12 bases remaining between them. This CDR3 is CASSPGGRSYEQYF. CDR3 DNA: TGTGCCAGCAGCCCCGGAGGCCGATCCTACGAGCAGTACTTC.

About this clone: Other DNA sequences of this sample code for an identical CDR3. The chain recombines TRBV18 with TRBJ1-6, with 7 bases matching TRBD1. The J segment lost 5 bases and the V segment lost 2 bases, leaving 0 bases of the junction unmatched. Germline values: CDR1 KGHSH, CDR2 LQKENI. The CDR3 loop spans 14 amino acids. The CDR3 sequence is CASSPTGDNSPLHF. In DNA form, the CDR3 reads TGTGCCAGCTCACCAACAGGGGATAATTCACCCCTCCACTTT.

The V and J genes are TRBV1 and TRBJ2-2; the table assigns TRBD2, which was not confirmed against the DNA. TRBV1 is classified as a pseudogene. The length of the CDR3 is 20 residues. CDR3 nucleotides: TGCACCAGCAGCGCACCCGATAGCGGGGGGGCCTTCGGGTCCACCGGGGAGCTGTTTTTT. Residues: CTSSAPDSGGAFGSTGELFF.